The next 18 T cell receptor beta chains were all read from a single sample in a study of T cells in Graves' hyperthyroidism and ophthalmopathy. Amplification of TCR beta CDR3 regions was performed using RNA transcripts as template. A set of HTBI primers served as the primers for a first-round RT-PCR of the TCR CDR3. Each CDR3 protein gets one entry after TCRdb re-called the multiplex PCR reads with MiXCR. Of 500,000 to 650,000 distinct CDR3 sequences listed, approximately 14% are singletons. The sample comprised blood. The receptors derive from a woman aged 40 to 50 with Graves' hyperthyroidism.

This chain uses TRBV12-3 or TRBV12-4 with TRBJ1-5; 12 bases align to TRBD1. Losses at the gene ends were 6 bases for V and 6 bases for J; bases not matched to a gene: 3. This CDR3 spans 14 amino acids. DNA of the CDR3: TGTGCCAGCAGCGGGACAGGGGGCCGTCAGCCCCAGCATTTT. Its translation is CASSGTGGRQPQHF.

CDR3 DNA: TGTGCCAGCAGGGTTAGCGGGAGTGGCGCAGATACGCAGTATTTT. This translates into CASRVSGSGADTQYF. The chain carries TRBV6-1 and TRBJ2-3, with 9 positions matching TRBD2. CDR1 and CDR2 from the germline V gene are MNHNS and SASEGT. The CDR3 length is 15 residues. The ends lost 6 bases at V and 4 bases at J; junction bases unmatched: 8.

This clonotype was detected ten times or more. The V call is TRBV12-3 or TRBV12-4, the J call TRBJ2-1; 10 positions agree with TRBD2. This CDR3 has 16 amino acids. Losses at the gene ends were 6 bases for V and 6 bases for J; bases not matched to a gene: 11. CDR3: CASSPIAGGGGNEQFF. For the CDR3, the DNA is TGTGCCAGCAGCCCGATAGCGGGAGGAGGCGGCAATGAGCAGTTCTTC.

This clonotype appeared many times. This chain connects TRBV3-1 to TRBJ2-7; TRBD1 aligns across 10 bases. Germline V lookup: CDR1 LGHDT, CDR2 YNNKEL (reference sequence). Unmatched junction bases numbered 6, after V lost 1 base and J lost 6 bases. The CDR3 sequence is 15 residues long. The CDR3 here is CASSQAKGQGFEQYF. The CDR3 nucleotides read TGTGCCAGCAGCCAAGCAAAGGGACAGGGGTTCGAGCAGTACTTC.

This clonotype was seen a few times. The chain has TRBV5-6 and TRBJ1-5; 11 positions match TRBD1. The CDR3 totals 18 residues. Germline V gene lookup returns CDR1 SGHDT and CDR2 YYEEEE. V was pared by 4 bases and J by 0 bases, with 9 bases of the junction left unmatched. The CDR3 reads CASSIRDRGAYSNQPQHF. In nucleotides, the CDR3 is TGTGCCAGCAGCATCCGGGACAGGGGGGCTTATAGCAATCAGCCCCAGCATTTT. Full variable domain (rest looked up from reference TRBV5-6 and TRBJ1-5): DAGVTQSPTHLIKTRGQQVTLRCSPKSGHDTVSWYQQALGQGPQFIFQYYEEEERQRGNFPDRFSGHQFPNYSSELNVNALLLGDSALYLCASSIRDRGAYSNQPQHFGDGTRLSIL.

In its sample, this clonotype was seen many times. The chain joins TRBV5-1 to TRBJ2-7; 8 bases line up with TRBD1. Germline V gene lookup returns CDR1 SGHRS and CDR2 YFSETQ. Losses at the gene ends were 8 bases for V and 2 bases for J; bases not matched to a gene: 6. The CDR3 loop spans 13 amino acids. This chain's CDR3 is CASGTGRTYEQYF. The CDR3 DNA reads TGCGCCAGTGGGACAGGCAGAACCTACGAGCAGTACTTC.

Points on this clonotype: This may stem from a read error, because a much larger clone lies one nucleotide away. The CDR3 end shows no conserved phenylalanine or tryptophan, and so a read error is likely. V and J are TRBV5-1 and TRBJ2-3; the match to TRBD2 covers 13 bases. Germline-derived CDR1 and CDR2 are SGHRS and YFSETQ. V lost 2 bases, J lost 1 base, and 10 bases stayed unmatched. This CDR3 is 19 amino acids long. In nucleotides, the CDR3 is TGCGCCAGCAGCTTCCAACTAGCGGGAGGGAAAGGGCGCACAGATACGCAGTATCTT. It translates to CASSFQLAGGKGRTDTQYL.

This clonotype was seen more than once but under ten times. The chain links TRBV19 to TRBJ2-3, with D maybe TRBD2 (6 bases). The CDR3 spans 14 residues. V lost 6 bases and J 6 bases, leaving 16 bases between the germline ends. The germline CDR1 and CDR2 sequences are LNHDA and SQIVND (reference sequence). The CDR3 loop reads CASSRTSSADTQYF. Here the CDR3 DNA reads TGTGCCAGTAGCAGAACATCTAGCGCGGATACGCAGTATTTT.

This clonotype was seen repeatedly, ten times or more. This chain links TRBV19 with TRBJ1-1, with 7 bases lining up with TRBD1. The CDR3 sequence is 14 residues long. CDR1 and CDR2 (germline): LNHDA, SQIVND (reference sequence). The V segment lost 7 bases and the J segment 0 bases; nucleotides outside the gene matches: 5. CDR3 sequence (DNA): TGTGCCAGTACCAGGGGGACGGTGAACACTGAAGCTTTCTTT. Translating it yields CASTRGTVNTEAFF.

This clonotype was seen a few times. The chain links TRBV28 to TRBJ1-2, with D unclear. This CDR3 contains 16 residues. The germline V gene encodes CDR1 MDHEN and CDR2 SYDVKM. V was trimmed by 1 base and J by 4 bases, leaving 16 bases between them. The CDR3 here is CASSLFWTEQAYGYTF. The CDR3 coding sequence is TGTGCCAGCAGTTTATTTTGGACGGAGCAAGCCTATGGCTACACCTTC.

V gene TRBV20-1 combines with J gene TRBJ2-7; tentative D call: TRBD2 (6 bases). V was cut by 1 base and J by 4 bases, with 14 bases left in between. This CDR3 has 14 residues. Germline CDR1 reads DFQATT; CDR2 reads SNEGSKA (reference sequence). The CDR3 loop is CSARVGTGEYEQYF. The DNA of the CDR3 is TGCAGTGCTAGAGTTGGGACGGGGGAGTACGAGCAGTACTTC.

This clonotype has a count of ten or more. The chain couples TRBV5-1 to TRBJ2-3; D remains unclear. The CDR3 has 16 amino acids. Germline V gives CDR1 SGHRS, CDR2 YFSETQ. Trimming removed 1 base from V and 0 bases from J, with 12 bases in between. DNA of the CDR3: TGCGCCAGCAGCTTGTTTTCCGTGGGAAGCACAGATACGCAGTATTTT. Protein product: CASSLFSVGSTDTQYF. Full variable domain (missing parts from reference TRBV5-1 and TRBJ2-3): KAGVTQTPRYLIKTRGQQVTLSCSPISGHRSVSWYQQTPGQGLQFLFEYFSETQRNKGNFPGRFSGRQFSNSRSEMNVSTLELGDSALYLCASSLFSVGSTDTQYFGPGTRLTVL.

This clonotype was counted at least ten times. The CDR3 is CASRGQYNSPLHF. The DNA for the CDR3 is TGTGCCAGCAGGGGACAGTATAATTCACCCCTCCACTTT. The chain carries TRBV28 and TRBJ1-6, with 7 bases identical to TRBD1. V lost 6 bases, J lost 4 bases, and 0 bases stayed unmatched. This CDR3 is 13 amino acids long. CDR1 and CDR2 (germline): MDHEN, SYDVKM.

This clonotype turned up a few times. The chain joins TRBV20-1 to TRBJ2-4; 9 positions match TRBD2. Germline CDR1 and CDR2: DFQATT and SNEGSKA (reference sequence). CDR3 size: 19 residues. The V and J ends lost 0 bases and 9 bases, in that order; junction bases with no gene match: 21. CDR3 bases: TGCAGTGCTAGAGATTTCTGGGGACCGACAGGGCGGGGGGGGTCCATTCAGTACTTC. It translates to CSARDFWGPTGRGGSIQYF.

The rearrangement uses TRBV5-4 and TRBJ1-6; 8 bases agree with TRBD1. V shed 4 bases, J shed 8 bases, and the junction held 8 bases outside the gene matches. The germline V gene has CDR1 SGHNT and CDR2 YYREEE (reference sequence). This CDR3 spans 15 amino acids. The chain's CDR3 is CASSDTGGKDSPLHF. CDR3 DNA: TGTGCCAGCAGCGACACAGGGGGGAAGGATTCACCCCTCCACTTT.

With respect to this clonotype: A read error may explain this, as a much larger clone is one base away. J is TRBJ1-6 and V is TRBV30; 12 nucleotides line up with TRBD1. CDR3 length: 15 residues. In germline, CDR1 is GTSNPN, CDR2 SVGIG (reference sequence). CDR3 in amino acids: CARSPGTGGISPLHF. The CDR3 DNA reads as TGTGCCCGGAGTCCAGGGACAGGGGGCATCTCACCCCTCCACTTT.

The CDR3 region is CASEERVNQPQHF. CDR3 DNA sequence: TGTGCCAGCGAGGAAAGGGTAAATCAGCCCCAGCATTTT. The chain couples TRBV2 to TRBJ1-5; D not certain. The V gene's germline CDR1 is SNHLY and CDR2 FYNNEI. The CDR3 has 13 amino acids. Trimming removed 8 bases from V and 4 bases from J, with 12 bases in between.

This clonotype was seen repeatedly, ten times or more. The rearrangement joins TRBV30 to TRBJ1-1; a possible D gene is TRBD1 (5 bases). From germline, CDR1 is GTSNPN and CDR2 SVGIG (reference sequence). Trimming took 3 bases from V and 0 from J, leaving 17 bases between them. The CDR3 totals 16 residues. The CDR3, as DNA: TGTGCCTGGAGAACCCCGGGACTGACCATGAACACTGAAGCTTTCTTT. Translation: CAWRTPGLTMNTEAFF.